The clone carrying this TCR beta chain came up many times. The germline V and J ends were trimmed by 2 bases and 2 bases, with 13 bases remaining between them. Germline CDR1 is MNHEY and CDR2 is SVGEGT. The CDR3 covers 15 residues. The data belong to a study of response to subunit inactivated influenza vaccine. From the RT-PCR reads, TCRdb called clonotypes with MiXCR, one entry per CDR3 protein. The sample lists approximately 170,000 distinct CDR3 sequences, about 12% seen once, with approximately 30% in the top ten. The sample was also reused in another study, on T cells expressing NK-cell markers. That paper states: Libraries used 5'RACE template switching adding universal primer site and UMIs. Of CD8+ T cells, about 1.0-8% belonged to dominant NKG2C+ clonotypes in five to seven donors.

The chain carries TRBV6-2 or TRBV6-3 and TRBJ2-7, with D perhaps matching TRBD1 or TRBD2 (5 bases each). The sequencing here drew on CD8+ T cells sorted from PBMCs, taken 11 to 12 days after vaccination. The sequence was collected from a man in his fifties who received an inactivated influenza vaccine. This chain's CDR3 is CASSYLGPITYEQYF. Written as DNA, the CDR3 is TGTGCCAGCAGTTACCTGGGACCGATAACCTACGAGCAGTACTTC.